These T cell receptor beta chains were read from a single sample in a study of spatial heterogeneity in lung cancer. TCRdb analysed the 5' RACE reads with MiXCR anew, one entry per CDR3 protein. In the table there are tens of thousands of distinct CDR3 sequences, just under 20% of which are singletons. The source material was PBMCs, sampled at follow-up. The receptors derive from a male donor with early-stage non-small cell lung cancer. Each CDR3 is given with its conserved first and last residue. D genes are given only for firm matches. The size of a clone is reported for some rows only, either as once, few or many, or as a class for expanded clones.

j_gene | d_gene | abundance | v_gene | CDR3aa | CDR3nt
TRBJ2-7 | NA | NA | TRBV7-2 | CASSLKQGSRGGYEQYF | TGTGCCAGCAGCCTGAAACAGGGTTCCCGTGGGGGGTACGAGCAGTACTTC
TRBJ2-2 | NA | NA | TRBV29-1 | CSVEVPTGPGELFF | TGCAGCGTTGAAGTCCCCACAGGGCCCGGGGAGCTGTTTTTT
TRBJ1-1 | NA | few | TRBV9 | CASSHRDGNTEAFF | TGTGCCAGCAGCCACAGGGATGGAAACACTGAAGCTTTCTTT
TRBJ2-7 | NA | NA | TRBV7-7 | CASSEGVSYEQYF | TGTGCCAGCAGCGAAGGGGTGTCCTACGAGCAGTACTTC
TRBJ1-1 | NA | many | TRBV29-1 | CSVDDSGGRRNTEAFF | TGCAGCGTTGACGATTCCGGGGGCAGGCGGAACACTGAAGCTTTCTTT
TRBJ2-2 | NA | many | TRBV19 | CASSMGGGRAGAELFF | TGTGCCAGTAGTATGGGGGGAGGCAGGGCAGGTGCGGAGCTGTTTTTT
TRBJ2-3 | TRBD2 | few | TRBV2 | CASSALAGGTDTQYF | TGTGCCAGCAGTGCCCTAGCGGGGGGCACAGATACGCAGTATTTT
TRBJ2-5 | TRBD1 | NA | TRBV25-1 | CASSRDSRQETQYF | TGTGCCAGCAGTAGGGACAGTCGACAAGAGACCCAGTACTTC
TRBJ1-2 | TRBD1 | few | TRBV9 | CASNEQGSDGYTF | TGTGCCAGCAACGAACAGGGGAGCGATGGCTACACCTTC
TRBJ1-4 | TRBD1 | NA | TRBV3-1 | CASRPFKTGNNEKLFF | TGTGCCAGCAGACCCTTCAAGACAGGGAACAATGAAAAACTGTTTTTT
TRBJ1-5 | TRBD1 | NA | TRBV20-1 | CSAGDRGQGQPQHF | TGCAGTGCTGGGGACAGGGGGCAGGGTCAGCCCCAGCATTTT
TRBJ1-2 | NA | many | TRBV27 | CASSLSWGRNYGYTF | TGTGCCAGCAGTTTATCGTGGGGGAGAAACTATGGCTACACCTTC
TRBJ2-5 | TRBD1 | few | TRBV7-9 | CASSPEGQKETQYF | TGTGCCAGCAGCCCCGAGGGACAGAAAGAGACCCAGTACTTC
TRBJ2-5 | NA | few | TRBV7-9 | CASRGPQETQYF | TGTGCCAGCAGGGGACCGCAAGAGACCCAGTACTTC
TRBJ2-3 | TRBD1 | once | TRBV7-7 | CASSPPQGKQYF | TGTGCCAGCAGCCCTCCACAGGGGAAGCAGTATTTT
TRBJ1-4 | NA | NA | TRBV27 | CASREGGWGKLFF | TGTGCCAGCAGGGAAGGAGGGTGGGGAAAACTGTTTTTT
TRBJ1-4 | NA | few | TRBV9 | CASSVGANEKLFF | TGTGCCAGCAGCGTTGGGGCAAATGAAAAACTGTTTTTT
TRBJ2-1 | TRBD2 | NA | TRBV9 | CASSPGLAGSEQFF | TGTGCCAGCAGCCCGGGACTAGCGGGAAGTGAGCAGTTCTTC
TRBJ2-1 | NA | NA | TRBV5-1 | CASSFSRNYNEQFF | TGCGCCAGCAGCTTTTCCCGAAACTACAATGAGCAGTTCTTC
TRBJ2-1 | NA | NA | TRBV19 | CASSIWPRNEQFF | TGTGCCAGTAGTATTTGGCCGAGAAATGAGCAGTTCTTC
TRBJ2-5 | NA | many | TRBV11-2 | CASSLVQAAGETQYF | TGTGCCAGCAGCTTAGTTCAGGCCGCAGGGGAGACCCAGTACTTC
TRBJ2-2 | NA | NA | TRBV9 | CASSVGSGSATGELFF | TGTGCCAGCAGCGTAGGCTCAGGGAGTGCCACCGGGGAGCTGTTTTTT
TRBJ2-1 | NA | NA | TRBV6-2/TRBV6-3 | CASSYPRGRYNEQFF | TGTGCCAGCAGTTACCCCAGGGGTCGGTACAATGAGCAGTTCTTC
TRBJ1-5 | NA | NA | TRBV12-3/TRBV12-4 | CASSPPGTPEPQHF | TGTGCCAGCAGTCCACCCGGGACACCAGAGCCCCAGCATTTT
TRBJ2-4 | NA | few | TRBV5-5 | CASSLAVPGSLAKNIQYF | TGTGCCAGCAGCTTGGCTGTGCCAGGCTCTCTAGCCAAAAACATTCAGTACTTC
TRBJ2-3 | NA | NA | TRBV12-3/TRBV12-4 | CASSLALGTDTQYF | TGTGCCAGCAGTCTAGCTCTTGGCACAGATACGCAGTATTTT
TRBJ2-3 | NA | NA | TRBV11-2 | CASSFSVGTDTQYF | TGTGCCAGCAGCTTCAGCGTGGGCACAGATACGCAGTATTTT
TRBJ2-3 | NA | NA | TRBV20-1 | CSAGRRGDTQYF | TGCAGTGCTGGCCGACGAGGAGATACGCAGTATTTT
TRBJ2-3 | NA | many | TRBV12-3/TRBV12-4 | CASSPRRVTDTQYF | TGTGCCAGCAGTCCGCGCCGGGTAACAGATACGCAGTATTTT
TRBJ2-2 | NA | NA | TRBV23-1 | CASSQYPLDLFEPGELFF | TGCGCCAGCAGTCAATACCCCCTGGATTTGTTCGAGCCCGGGGAGCTGTTTTTT
TRBJ2-3 | NA | few | TRBV20-1 | CSALIGTDTQYF | TGCAGCGCCCTGATAGGCACAGATACGCAGTATTTT
TRBJ2-3 | NA | NA | TRBV5-6 | CASSLVGGSLEVTQYF | TGTGCCAGCAGCTTGGTAGGAGGGAGTCTCGAGGTTACGCAGTATTTT
TRBJ1-2 | NA | NA | TRBV14 | CAGSQNSPYGYTF | TGTGCCGGCAGCCAGAATAGTCCCTATGGCTACACCTTC
TRBJ2-3 | NA | NA | TRBV5-1 | CVSSLAEDTQYF | TGCGTCAGCAGCTTGGCCGAAGATACGCAGTATTTT
TRBJ2-1 | NA | NA | TRBV20-1 | CSAPSTRYNEQFF | TGCAGTGCCCCTAGTACTCGCTACAATGAGCAGTTCTTC
TRBJ2-7 | TRBD2 | NA | TRBV20-1 | CSARGPSGSGYEQYF | TGCAGTGCTAGAGGGCCTAGCGGGAGTGGATACGAGCAGTACTTC
TRBJ1-2 | NA | many | TRBV29-1 | CSVDKNYGYTF | TGCAGCGTGGACAAGAACTATGGCTACACCTTC
TRBJ2-3 | TRBD2 | many | TRBV3-1 | CASSPLAGGYSDTQYF | TGTGCCAGCAGCCCCTTAGCGGGAGGATATTCGGATACGCAGTATTTT
TRBJ2-7 | TRBD2 | NA | TRBV3-1 | CASSQDPGAGGLYEQYF | TGTGCCAGCAGCCAAGATCCGGGCGCGGGAGGGCTCTACGAGCAGTACTTC
TRBJ1-2 | NA | few | TRBV6-5 | CASSLTAGGNYGYTF | TGTGCCAGCAGCCTGACAGCCGGGGGAAACTATGGCTACACCTTC
TRBJ1-1 | NA | few | TRBV20-1 | CSAPGGGVAFF | TGCAGTGCCCCGGGGGGAGGGGTGGCTTTCTTT
TRBJ2-2 | NA | few | TRBV11-3 | CASSLDQEESYTGELFF | TGTGCCAGCAGCTTAGATCAAGAGGAGTCGTACACCGGGGAGCTGTTTTTT
TRBJ2-1 | NA | NA | TRBV27 | CASSRGVGAWNEQFF | TGTGCCAGCAGTCGCGGAGTAGGGGCGTGGAATGAGCAGTTCTTC
TRBJ2-1 | NA | NA | TRBV7-3 | CASSQSSRYNEQFF | TGTGCCAGCAGTCAGAGCTCTCGTTACAATGAGCAGTTCTTC
TRBJ1-5 | NA | few | TRBV3-1 | CASSQGQNQPQHF | TGTGCCAGCAGCCAAGGACAGAATCAGCCCCAGCATTTT
TRBJ2-2 | NA | few | TRBV19 | CASSITQGKAGELFF | TGTGCCAGTAGTATAACACAGGGAAAGGCCGGGGAGCTGTTTTTT
TRBJ1-5 | NA | many | TRBV7-9 | CASSLGQNQPQHF | TGTGCCAGCAGCTTAGGGCAGAATCAGCCCCAGCATTTT